This TCR beta chain was documented in a study of beta chain features in type 1 diabetes. Per germline, CDR1 MNHNS and CDR2 SASEGT. With 6 bases clipped from V and 7 bases from J, the junction kept 9 bases outside the gene matches. The CDR3 covers 15 residues. Expressed TCRB transcripts were sequenced after all isolated RNA was converted to cDNA. Measured with immunoSEQ multiplex PCR; TCRdb has only the in-frame clones, and not every one. The data show some 250,000 clones, about 14% seen once. Remarks on this clone: The target antigen is unknown.

General study points: A moderate, significant TCRB CDR3 shortening appeared in type 1 diabetes across four CD4+ subsets.

Sequenced sample: naive CD4+ T cells from blood. The gene calls are TRBV6-1 and TRBJ2-3; TRBD2 matches at 11 bases. The receptor comes from a man in his thirties or forties with type 1 diabetes. The DNA for the CDR3 is TGTGCCAGCAGCCGTAGCGGGAGGGCCACGAATACGCAGTATTTT. Its protein product is CASSRSGRATNTQYF.